Listed below are T cell receptor beta chains from one sample, sequenced in a study of vaccination and CD4 T cells after COVID-19. These receptors lack a known antigen. MiXCR was run by TCRdb on the PCR reads, yielding one entry per CDR3 protein. The data show 9,500 to 15,000 distinct CDR3 sequences, around 46% seen once. Sequenced sample: CD4+ T cells from blood, cultured in vitro. The receptors derive from a human donor who had recovered from COVID-19. Both conserved end residues are part of each CDR3. Each record gives: clone size, D gene, V gene, J gene, CDR3 protein, CDR3 DNA. D genes are given only for firm matches. For some rows the clone size is stated as once, few or many, or as a class when expanded; others skip it.

few	TRBD1	TRBV19	TRBJ1-2	CATRLSQGAAYGYTF	TGTGCCACCAGACTTTCTCAGGGGGCGGCCTATGGCTACACCTTC
few	.	TRBV12-3/TRBV12-4	TRBJ2-5	CASSSTRDVTQYF	TGTGCCAGCAGTTCGACTAGGGATGTGACCCAGTACTTC
.	.	TRBV2	TRBJ2-7	CASKGHVLSEQYF	TGTGCCAGCAAGGGACACGTTCTCTCCGAGCAGTACTTC
.	TRBD1	TRBV7-9	TRBJ2-7	CASSSKGQGPLEQYF	TGTGCCAGCAGCTCTAAGGGACAGGGTCCCCTCGAGCAGTACTTC
.	TRBD1	TRBV5-1	TRBJ2-5	CASSLDPLGQGGETQYF	TGCGCCAGCAGCTTGGACCCCTTGGGACAGGGCGGGGAGACCCAGTACTTC
.	.	TRBV5-4	TRBJ1-1	CASSMDKNTEAFF	TGTGCCAGCAGCATGGACAAGAACACTGAAGCTTTCTTT
.	.	TRBV2	TRBJ2-3	CASRSRGWGTDTQYF	TGTGCCAGTAGGTCCAGGGGTTGGGGCACAGATACGCAGTATTTT
few	.	TRBV6-1	TRBJ2-1	CASSEIPGYNEQFF	TGTGCCAGCAGTGAAATCCCCGGTTACAATGAGCAGTTCTTC
.	.	TRBV2	TRBJ2-4	CASVPFPGGDIQYF	TGTGCCAGCGTACCCTTCCCAGGGGGGGACATTCAGTACTTC
.	.	TRBV5-1	TRBJ2-7	CASSSTTGQQYF	TGCGCCAGCAGCTCTACTACTGGACAGCAGTACTTC
once	.	TRBV27	TRBJ2-2	CASSFSRSTGELFF	TGTGCCAGCAGTTTTTCCCGGTCCACCGGGGAGCTGTTTTTT
few	.	TRBV11-1	TRBJ1-1	CASSFRETEAFF	TGTGCCAGCAGCTTTAGGGAAACTGAAGCTTTCTTT
.	.	TRBV18	TRBJ1-6	CASSPAGNSPLHF	TGTGCCAGCTCACCCGCGGGTAATTCACCCCTCCACTTT
.	TRBD2	TRBV12-3/TRBV12-4	TRBJ2-5	CASSRTSGSGRETQYF	TGTGCCAGCAGTCGGACTAGCGGGAGCGGGAGAGAGACCCAGTACTTC
.	.	TRBV28	TRBJ1-3	CASSSRTSGNTIYF	TGTGCCAGCAGTTCGAGGACCTCTGGAAACACCATATATTTT
.	TRBD1	TRBV7-8	TRBJ2-7	CASRDRRTGGYEQYF	TGTGCCAGCAGAGACCGCAGGACAGGGGGTTACGAGCAGTACTTC
.	.	TRBV28	TRBJ2-3	CASRRNDRFTDTQYF	TGTGCCAGCAGACGTAACGACAGGTTCACAGATACGCAGTATTTT
.	.	TRBV11-2	TRBJ2-7	CASSSPLFYEQYF	TGTGCCAGCAGCTCACCCCTCTTCTACGAGCAGTACTTC
.	.	TRBV19	TRBJ1-1	CATRDGPRQEAFF	TGTGCCACCAGGGACGGTCCCCGACAAGAAGCTTTCTTT
.	.	TRBV7-9	TRBJ1-6	CASSQPGGNSPLHF	TGTGCCAGCAGCCAACCGGGGGGAAATTCACCCCTCCACTTT
few	.	TRBV7-7	TRBJ2-5	CASSSEVTDSQETQYF	TGTGCCAGCAGCTCAGAGGTGACAGACTCACAAGAGACCCAGTACTTC
few	.	TRBV19	TRBJ2-7	CASRKTGSSYEQYF	TGTGCCAGTAGAAAGACAGGCAGCTCCTACGAGCAGTACTTC
few	.	TRBV4-1	TRBJ1-5	CASSQVWSGNWQPQHF	TGCGCCAGCAGCCAAGTTTGGTCAGGGAACTGGCAGCCCCAGCATTTT
.	.	TRBV5-1	TRBJ1-3	CASSLAPASGNTIYF	TGCGCCAGCAGCTTGGCCCCGGCCTCCGGAAACACCATATATTTT
few	.	TRBV7-9	TRBJ1-3	CASSGFSGNTIYF	TGTGCCAGCAGTGGATTCTCTGGAAACACCATATATTTT
few	TRBD1	TRBV5-4	TRBJ2-1	CASSFGLDRNSYNEQFF	TGTGCCAGCAGCTTCGGCCTGGACAGGAACTCCTACAATGAGCAGTTCTTC
.	TRBD2	TRBV6-4	TRBJ2-1	CASSETSGRAREQFF	TGTGCCAGCAGTGAGACTAGCGGGAGGGCCCGTGAGCAGTTCTTC
once	TRBD2	TRBV28	TRBJ2-7	CVSSLSRLAGAYEQYF	TGTGTCAGCAGTCTCTCAAGACTAGCGGGAGCCTACGAGCAGTACTTC
.	TRBD2	TRBV6-1	TRBJ2-7	CASREAGGPDEQYF	TGTGCCAGCAGGGAAGCGGGAGGGCCGGACGAGCAGTACTTC
.	.	TRBV14	TRBJ1-2	CASSPRGVNYGYTF	TGTGCCAGCAGCCCCAGGGGAGTAAACTATGGCTACACCTTC
.	.	TRBV28	TRBJ2-7	CASSSGPSYEQYF	TGTGCCAGCAGTTCCGGGCCATCCTACGAGCAGTACTTC
.	.	TRBV7-9	TRBJ2-7	CASSLLKLGYEQYF	TGTGCCAGCAGCCTCCTGAAACTAGGCTACGAGCAGTACTTC
.	.	TRBV20-1	TRBJ2-5	CSARDWSSGGGGETQYF	TGCAGTGCTAGAGATTGGAGTAGCGGAGGGGGAGGAGAGACCCAGTACTTC
few	.	TRBV6-1	TRBJ1-3	CASSEDGRLSGNTIYF	TGTGCCAGCAGTGAAGACGGACGGCTCTCTGGAAACACCATATATTTT
.	.	TRBV7-2	TRBJ2-7	CASSPSRTSSYEQYF	TGTGCCAGCAGCCCGTCACGTACCTCCTCCTACGAGCAGTACTTC
.	.	TRBV14	TRBJ2-3	CASSQVTDTQYF	TGTGCCAGCAGCCAAGTAACAGATACGCAGTATTTT
.	.	TRBV7-8	TRBJ1-2	CASSLSRDERLTF	TGTGCCAGCAGCCTCAGCCGGGACGAACGGCTCACCTTC
few	.	TRBV20-1	TRBJ2-1	CSAREGAGGSYNEQFF	TGCAGTGCTAGGGAGGGGGCGGGAGGATCCTACAATGAGCAGTTCTTC
.	.	TRBV27	TRBJ1-1	CASSDPPGDNTEAFF	TGTGCCAGCAGTGACCCCCCCGGAGATAACACTGAAGCTTTCTTT